The following is a TCR beta chain sequence with its context. What it recognizes is unknown. This record comes from a study of T cells in Graves' hyperthyroidism and ophthalmopathy. Study-wide points: Blood shared most expanded thyroid clonotypes above 0.001. Model output signaled ophthalmopathy a median roughly 6 months ahead of onset. Using 13 V-J features, a model discriminated ophthalmopathy from stable hyperthyroidism.

Trimming shortened V by 1 base and J by 7 bases, and 12 bases separated the two germline ends. The CDR3 is 15 amino acids. The germline V gene has CDR1 SGHDT and CDR2 YYEEEE. The study excluded patients with uncontrolled infection, other autoimmune disease, pregnancy or lactation. RNA transcripts were the template for amplifying TCR beta CDR3 regions. Carried out on the TCR CDR3, a first-round RT-PCR used the HTBI primer set. MiXCR was run by TCRdb on the multiplex PCR reads, yielding one entry per CDR3 protein. The top ten clones hold roughly 18% of a sample with some 570,000 distinct CDR3 sequences, about a sixth of them seen once.

The chain combines TRBV5-6 with TRBJ1-6; D is uncertain. The clonotype comes from a woman between 18 and 29 years old with Graves' ophthalmopathy. The sequencing sample was made of blood. As DNA, the CDR3 is TGTGCCAGCAGCTTGTATGGCAGGTTCAATTCACCCCTCCACTTT. Translation: CASSLYGRFNSPLHF. Full variable domain (remainder filled in from reference TRBV5-6 and TRBJ1-6): DAGVTQSPTHLIKTRGQQVTLRCSPKSGHDTVSWYQQALGQGPQFIFQYYEEEERQRGNFPDRFSGHQFPNYSSELNVNALLLGDSALYLCASSLYGRFNSPLHFGNGTRLTVT.